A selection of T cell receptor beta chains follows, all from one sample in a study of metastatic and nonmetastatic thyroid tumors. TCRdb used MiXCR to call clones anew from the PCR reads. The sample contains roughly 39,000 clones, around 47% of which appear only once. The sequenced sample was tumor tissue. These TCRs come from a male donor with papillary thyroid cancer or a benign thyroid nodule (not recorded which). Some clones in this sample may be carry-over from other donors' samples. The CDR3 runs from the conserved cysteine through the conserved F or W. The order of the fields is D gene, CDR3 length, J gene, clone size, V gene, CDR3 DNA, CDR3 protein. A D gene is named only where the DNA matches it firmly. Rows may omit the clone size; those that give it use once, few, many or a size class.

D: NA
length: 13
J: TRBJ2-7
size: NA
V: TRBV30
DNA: TGTGCCTGGAGTGTACCAGGGGCCCACGAGCAGTACTTC
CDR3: CAWSVPGAHEQYF

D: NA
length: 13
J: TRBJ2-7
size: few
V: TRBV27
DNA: TGTGCCAGCAGTTTGAAAGGAGTCCACGAGCAGTACTTC
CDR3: CASSLKGVHEQYF

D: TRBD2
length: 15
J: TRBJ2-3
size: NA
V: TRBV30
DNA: TGTGCCTGGAGCCGGCTAGCGGGAAGCACAGATACGCAGTATTTT
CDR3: CAWSRLAGSTDTQYF

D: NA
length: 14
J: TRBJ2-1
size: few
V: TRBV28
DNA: TGTGCCAGCAGAGGCATGCAACAGTGCAATGAGCAGTTCTTC
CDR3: CASRGMQQCNEQFF

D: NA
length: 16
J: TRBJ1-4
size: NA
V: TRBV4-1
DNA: TGCGCCAGCAGTCACCGGGGCTCTGGACGTGGTGAAAAACTGTTTTTT
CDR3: CASSHRGSGRGEKLFF

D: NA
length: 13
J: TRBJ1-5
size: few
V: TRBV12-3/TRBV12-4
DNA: TGTGCCAGCAGTTTAGCAGGGCGTCAGCCCCAGCATTTT
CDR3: CASSLAGRQPQHF

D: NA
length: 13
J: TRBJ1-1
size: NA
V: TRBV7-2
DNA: TGTGCCAGCAGCCTTTCTCACCAGGGTTTGGCTTTCTTT
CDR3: CASSLSHQGLAFF

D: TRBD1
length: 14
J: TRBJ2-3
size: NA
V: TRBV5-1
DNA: TGCGCCAGCAGCCCGGACAGGGGCACAGATACGCAGTATTTT
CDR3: CASSPDRGTDTQYF

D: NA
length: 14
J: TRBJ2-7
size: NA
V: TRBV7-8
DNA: TGTGCCAGCAGCTTAGGGGTGGGAGACTACGAGCAGTACTTC
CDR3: CASSLGVGDYEQYF

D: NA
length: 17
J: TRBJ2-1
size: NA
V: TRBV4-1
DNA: TGCGCCAGCAGCCAAGACCACCACGGCAGGGGTTCAGATGAGCAGTTCTTC
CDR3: CASSQDHHGRGSDEQFF

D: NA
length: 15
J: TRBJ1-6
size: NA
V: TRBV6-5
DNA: TGTGCCAGCAGTTACGGGCAGGGTTTTAAGTCACCCCTCCACTTT
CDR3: CASSYGQGFKSPLHF

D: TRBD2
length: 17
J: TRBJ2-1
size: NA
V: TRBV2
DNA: TGTGCCAGCAGGAGGACTAGCGGGTTAAGCTCCTACAATGAGCAGTTCTTC
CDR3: CASRRTSGLSSYNEQFF

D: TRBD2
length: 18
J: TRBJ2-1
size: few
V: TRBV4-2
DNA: TGTGCCAGCAGCCCTGTGACTGGGGCGACTAGCGATAACAATGAGCAGTTCTTC
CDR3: CASSPVTGATSDNNEQFF

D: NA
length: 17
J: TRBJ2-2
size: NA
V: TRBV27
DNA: TGTGCCAGCAGTTTATTGGGGGTCGGCGCGAACACCGGGGAGCTGTTTTTT
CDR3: CASSLLGVGANTGELFF

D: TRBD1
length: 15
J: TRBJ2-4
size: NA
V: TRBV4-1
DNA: TGCGCCAGCAGCCGACAGACAGGGGGCTTAGACATTCAGTACTTC
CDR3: CASSRQTGGLDIQYF

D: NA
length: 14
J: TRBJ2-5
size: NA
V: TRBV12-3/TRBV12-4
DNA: TGTGCCAGCAGTTTAGTCTACAGTAAAGAGACCCAGTACTTC
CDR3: CASSLVYSKETQYF

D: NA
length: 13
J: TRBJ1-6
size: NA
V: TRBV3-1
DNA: TGTGCCAGCAGCCAAGATCGGCGCTCACCCCTCCACTTT
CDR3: CASSQDRRSPLHF

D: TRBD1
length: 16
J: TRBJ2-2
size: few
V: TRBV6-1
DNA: TGTGCCAGCAGTGAAGTTTCAGGGACAGGGCCCGGGGAGCTGTTTTTT
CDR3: CASSEVSGTGPGELFF

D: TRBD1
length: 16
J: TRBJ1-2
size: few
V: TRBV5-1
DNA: TGCGCCAGCAGCTTGGGGGGACAGTACAAACTCTATGGCTACACCTTC
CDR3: CASSLGGQYKLYGYTF

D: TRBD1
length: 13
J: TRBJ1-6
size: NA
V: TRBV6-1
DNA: TGTGCCAGCAGAAAACAGGGGGGGTCACCCCTCCACTTT
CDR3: CASRKQGGSPLHF

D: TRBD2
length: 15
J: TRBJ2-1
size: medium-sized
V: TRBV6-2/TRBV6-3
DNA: TGTGCCAGCAGTTACGGGACTAGCGGGAGCAGTGAGCAGTTCTTC
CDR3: CASSYGTSGSSEQFF

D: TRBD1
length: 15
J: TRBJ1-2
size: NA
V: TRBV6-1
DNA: TGTGCCAGCAGTGGAGCCGAAAGGGGGCTAAGTGGCTACACCTTC
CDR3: CASSGAERGLSGYTF

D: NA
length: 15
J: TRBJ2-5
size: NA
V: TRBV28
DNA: TGTGCCAGCAGTTTTGGTATTCGCGGCAAACGGTCCCAGTACTTC
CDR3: CASSFGIRGKRSQYF